This is a list of T cell receptor beta chains from one sample in a study of blood T cell repertoires in COVID-19. Clones were sequenced by immunoSEQ multiplex PCR, and TCRdb holds only the in-frame ones, with some missing. This sample has under 300,000 clones; about 83% occur once, and the top ten carry 5.7%. The sample was peripheral blood. The receptors shown here come from an elderly man with acute or convalescent COVID-19. CDR3s include the opening cysteine and the closing phenylalanine or tryptophan. The order of the fields is D gene, V gene, clone size, J gene, CDR3 protein, CDR3 DNA. A D gene is named only where the DNA matches it firmly. The size of a clone is reported for some rows only, either as once, few or many, or as a class for expanded clones.

D gene: NA
V gene: TRBV28
clone size: NA
J gene: TRBJ2-6
CDR3 protein: CASSPPRTVYSGANVLTF
CDR3 DNA: TGTGCCAGCAGCCCGCCCCGGACAGTCTACTCTGGGGCCAACGTCCTGACTTTC

D gene: NA
V gene: TRBV7-7
clone size: NA
J gene: TRBJ2-3
CDR3 protein: CASSLGPSSDTQYF
CDR3 DNA: TGTGCCAGCAGCTTAGGTCCTAGCTCGGATACGCAGTATTTT

D gene: NA
V gene: TRBV6-1
clone size: NA
J gene: TRBJ1-3
CDR3 protein: CASSEAGGQGNTIYF
CDR3 DNA: TGTGCCAGCAGTGAAGCGGGGGGGCAGGGGAACACCATATATTTT

D gene: NA
V gene: TRBV2
clone size: NA
J gene: TRBJ2-7
CDR3 protein: CASRGRRHEQYF
CDR3 DNA: TGTGCCAGCAGGGGGAGGCGACACGAGCAGTACTTC

D gene: NA
V gene: TRBV6-6
clone size: NA
J gene: TRBJ2-2
CDR3 protein: CASSQRTATGELFF
CDR3 DNA: TGTGCCAGCAGTCAACGGACAGCCACCGGGGAGCTGTTTTTT

D gene: TRBD1
V gene: TRBV11-2
clone size: NA
J gene: TRBJ2-7
CDR3 protein: CASSPGTVGEQYF
CDR3 DNA: TGTGCCAGCAGCCCCGGGACAGTTGGGGAGCAGTACTTC

D gene: TRBD1
V gene: TRBV5-6
clone size: NA
J gene: TRBJ2-3
CDR3 protein: CASSKDRGKGTDTQYF
CDR3 DNA: TGTGCCAGCAGTAAGGACAGGGGAAAGGGCACAGATACGCAGTATTTT

D gene: NA
V gene: TRBV9
clone size: NA
J gene: TRBJ2-1
CDR3 protein: CASSPRLWSSDEQFF
CDR3 DNA: TGTGCCAGCAGCCCTCGACTTTGGTCAAGTGATGAGCAGTTCTTC

D gene: TRBD2
V gene: TRBV4-1
clone size: NA
J gene: TRBJ2-1
CDR3 protein: CASSQEESGSPPYNEQFF
CDR3 DNA: TGCGCCAGCAGCCAAGAGGAGAGCGGGAGCCCCCCCTACAATGAGCAGTTCTTC

D gene: NA
V gene: TRBV2
clone size: NA
J gene: TRBJ2-3
CDR3 protein: CASSGAGTQYF
CDR3 DNA: TGTGCCAGCAGTGGGGCAGGTACGCAGTATTTT

D gene: NA
V gene: TRBV6-5
clone size: NA
J gene: TRBJ1-1
CDR3 protein: CASSLQHEGTEAFF
CDR3 DNA: TGTGCCAGCAGTCTACAACACGAGGGCACTGAAGCTTTCTTT

D gene: NA
V gene: TRBV29-1
clone size: NA
J gene: TRBJ2-7
CDR3 protein: CSVLRGYEQYF
CDR3 DNA: TGCAGCGTTTTAAGGGGCTACGAGCAGTACTTC

D gene: NA
V gene: TRBV19
clone size: NA
J gene: TRBJ2-1
CDR3 protein: CASSTSASDSYNEQFF
CDR3 DNA: TGTGCCAGTAGTACCTCGGCTAGCGATTCCTACAATGAGCAGTTCTTC

D gene: NA
V gene: TRBV24-1
clone size: NA
J gene: TRBJ2-1
CDR3 protein: CATSDALTGVSYNEQFF
CDR3 DNA: TGTGCCACCAGTGATGCTTTGACTGGTGTCTCCTACAATGAGCAGTTCTTC

D gene: NA
V gene: TRBV28
clone size: once
J gene: TRBJ2-7
CDR3 protein: CASSLSGSGEQYF
CDR3 DNA: TGTGCCAGCAGTTTATCGGGGTCTGGCGAGCAGTACTTC

D gene: NA
V gene: TRBV19
clone size: NA
J gene: TRBJ1-1
CDR3 protein: CASSRSTEAFF
CDR3 DNA: TGTGCCAGTAGCCGGAGTACTGAAGCTTTCTTT

D gene: NA
V gene: TRBV9
clone size: once
J gene: TRBJ1-1
CDR3 protein: CASSHGAWRDTEAFF
CDR3 DNA: TGTGCCAGCAGCCACGGGGCTTGGAGGGACACTGAAGCTTTCTTT

D gene: NA
V gene: TRBV6-5
clone size: NA
J gene: TRBJ2-3
CDR3 protein: CASMGGRTDTQYF
CDR3 DNA: TGTGCCAGCATGGGGGGTCGCACAGATACGCAGTATTTT

D gene: TRBD2
V gene: TRBV10-1
clone size: NA
J gene: TRBJ2-5
CDR3 protein: CASSGGLAGGETQYF
CDR3 DNA: TGCGCCAGCAGTGGTGGACTAGCGGGAGGAGAGACCCAGTACTTC

D gene: NA
V gene: TRBV9
clone size: NA
J gene: TRBJ2-7
CDR3 protein: CASSGGVTDEQYF
CDR3 DNA: TGTGCCAGCAGCGGCGGGGTGACCGACGAGCAGTACTTC

D gene: NA
V gene: TRBV28
clone size: NA
J gene: TRBJ2-1
CDR3 protein: CASLGPAGQTYNEQFF
CDR3 DNA: TGTGCCAGCCTGGGCCCAGCGGGACAAACTTACAATGAGCAGTTCTTC

D gene: TRBD1
V gene: TRBV24-1
clone size: many
J gene: TRBJ2-1
CDR3 protein: CATSDPGTGEASYNEQFF
CDR3 DNA: TGTGCCACCAGTGATCCCGGGACAGGGGAGGCATCCTACAATGAGCAGTTCTTC

D gene: NA
V gene: TRBV7-2
clone size: NA
J gene: TRBJ2-5
CDR3 protein: CASSLARGSETQYF
CDR3 DNA: TGTGCCAGCAGCTTAGCGCGGGGCTCAGAGACCCAGTACTTC

D gene: TRBD1
V gene: TRBV5-1
clone size: NA
J gene: TRBJ1-2
CDR3 protein: CASSLGGTGTGDYGYTF
CDR3 DNA: TGCGCCAGCAGCTTGGGAGGTACCGGGACAGGGGACTATGGCTACACCTTC

D gene: NA
V gene: TRBV27
clone size: NA
J gene: TRBJ2-3
CDR3 protein: CASSFITGRADTQYF
CDR3 DNA: TGTGCCAGCAGTTTTATCACAGGGAGAGCAGATACGCAGTATTTT

D gene: TRBD1
V gene: TRBV28
clone size: NA
J gene: TRBJ2-3
CDR3 protein: CASTSSTPGQGEKMDTQYF
CDR3 DNA: TGTGCCAGCACCTCGAGCACACCGGGACAGGGGGAAAAAATGGATACGCAGTATTTT